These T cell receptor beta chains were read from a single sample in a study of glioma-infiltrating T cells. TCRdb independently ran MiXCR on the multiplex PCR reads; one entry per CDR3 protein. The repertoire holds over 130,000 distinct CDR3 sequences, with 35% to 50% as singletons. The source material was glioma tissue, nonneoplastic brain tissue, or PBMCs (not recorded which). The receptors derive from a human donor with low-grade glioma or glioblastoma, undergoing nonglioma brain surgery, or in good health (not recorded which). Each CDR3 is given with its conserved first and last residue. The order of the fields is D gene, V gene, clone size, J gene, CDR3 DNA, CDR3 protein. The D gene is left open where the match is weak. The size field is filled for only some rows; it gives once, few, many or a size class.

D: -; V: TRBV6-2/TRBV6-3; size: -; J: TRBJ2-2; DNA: TGTGCCAGCACAATCCCCCCCGGGGAGCTGTTTTTT; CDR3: CASTIPPGELFF
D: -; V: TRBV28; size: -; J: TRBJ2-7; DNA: TGTGCCAGCAGTTTTCGCCGCGACGACTACGAGCAGTACTTC; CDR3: CASSFRRDDYEQYF
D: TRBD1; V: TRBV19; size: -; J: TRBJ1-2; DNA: TGTGCCAGTAGTGCCACGACAGGGGAAGGCTACACCTTC; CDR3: CASSATTGEGYTF
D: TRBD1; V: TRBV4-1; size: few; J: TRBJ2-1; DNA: TGCGCCAGCAGCCAAGATCGACGACAGGGCTACAATGAGCAGTTCTTC; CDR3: CASSQDRRQGYNEQFF
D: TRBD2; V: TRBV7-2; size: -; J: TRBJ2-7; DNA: TGTGCCAGCAGCTTAGTCGGTAGCGGGAGGTACGAGCAGTACTTC; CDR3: CASSLVGSGRYEQYF
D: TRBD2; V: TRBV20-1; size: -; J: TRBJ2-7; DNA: TGCAGTGCTAGTCGTGCTAGCGGCGCTCGCGAGCAGTACTTC; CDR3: CSASRASGAREQYF
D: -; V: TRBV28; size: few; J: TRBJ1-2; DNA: TGTGCCAGCAGTCGCAGACAGGATGGCTACACCTTC; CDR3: CASSRRQDGYTF
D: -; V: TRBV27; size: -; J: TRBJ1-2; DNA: TGTGCCAGCAGTTTATCGGCTACACACCGGGGCAGCTACACCTTC; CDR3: CASSLSATHRGSYTF
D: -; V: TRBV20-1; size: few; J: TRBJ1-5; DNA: TGCAGCGGAGAAAATAGCAATCAGCCCCAGCATTTT; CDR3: CSGENSNQPQHF
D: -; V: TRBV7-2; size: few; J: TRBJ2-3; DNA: TGTGCCCGCAGCCCTTTCCCAGATACGCAGTATTTT; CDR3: CARSPFPDTQYF
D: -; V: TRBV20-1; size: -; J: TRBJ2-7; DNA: TGCAGTGCTAGTGTCGTGGGGGGCCTTTACGAGCAGTACTTC; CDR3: CSASVVGGLYEQYF
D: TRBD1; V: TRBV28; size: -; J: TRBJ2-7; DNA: TGTGCCAGCAGTTTAGAGGGGGGAGGGACAGGGCGGAACGAGCAGTACTTC; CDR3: CASSLEGGGTGRNEQYF
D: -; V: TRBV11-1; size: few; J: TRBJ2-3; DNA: TGTGCCAGCAGTCATCTAGGCGGTACGCAGTATTTT; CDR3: CASSHLGGTQYF
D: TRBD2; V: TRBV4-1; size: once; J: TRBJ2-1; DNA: TGCGCCAGCAGCCAAGATAGGCAGCGGGAGTATAATGAGCAGTTCTTC; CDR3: CASSQDRQREYNEQFF
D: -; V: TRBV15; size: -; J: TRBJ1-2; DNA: TGTGCCACCAGCAGAGATCGGAGACCGGGAGCTAGGGGCTACACCTTC; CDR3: CATSRDRRPGARGYTF
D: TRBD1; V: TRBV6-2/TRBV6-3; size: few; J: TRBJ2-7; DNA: TGTGCCAGCAGGGACGGACAGGGTCCCTACGAGCAGTACTTC; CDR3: CASRDGQGPYEQYF
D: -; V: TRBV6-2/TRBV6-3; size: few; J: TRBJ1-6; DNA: TGTGCCAGCAGTTATAATAATAATTCACCCCTCCACTTT; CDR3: CASSYNNNSPLHF
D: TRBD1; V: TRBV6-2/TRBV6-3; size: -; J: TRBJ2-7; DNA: TGTGCCAGTCATGACAGGGCATTTGGGGAGCAGTACTTC; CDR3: CASHDRAFGEQYF
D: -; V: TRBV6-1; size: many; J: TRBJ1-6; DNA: TGTGCCAGCAGTCCCGCAGGGCACAATTCACCCCTCCACTTT; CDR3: CASSPAGHNSPLHF
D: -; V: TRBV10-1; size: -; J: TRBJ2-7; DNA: TGCGCCAGCAGACGGGAGAGAATCTCCTACGAGCAGTACTTC; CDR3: CASRRERISYEQYF
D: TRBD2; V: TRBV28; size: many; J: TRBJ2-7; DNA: TGTGCCAGCAGTTTATCGGGGGGCGAGCAGTACTTC; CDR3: CASSLSGGEQYF
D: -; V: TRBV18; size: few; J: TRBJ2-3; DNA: TGTGCCAGCTCACCAGCGGGCGTCGCGGATACGCAGTATTTT; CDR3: CASSPAGVADTQYF
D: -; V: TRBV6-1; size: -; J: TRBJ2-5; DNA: TGTGCCAGCAAAGATATTGGGGTAGAGACCCAGTACTTC; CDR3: CASKDIGVETQYF
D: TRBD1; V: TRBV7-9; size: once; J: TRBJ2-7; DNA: TGTGCCAGCAGCCCAAAGGTCCGACAGGGGCTCTACGAGCAGTACTTC; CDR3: CASSPKVRQGLYEQYF
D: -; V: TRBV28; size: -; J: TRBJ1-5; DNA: TGTGCCAGCAGTCCCGCAGTCGGAACTGGACAGCCCCAGCATTTT; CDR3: CASSPAVGTGQPQHF
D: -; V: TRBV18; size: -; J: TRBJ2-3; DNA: TGTGCCAGCTCAGCACAGGGTCGAGGCACAGATACGCAGTATTTT; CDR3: CASSAQGRGTDTQYF
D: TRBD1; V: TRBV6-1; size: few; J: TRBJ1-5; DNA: TGTGCCAGCAGGCCGGACAGGGGGGGAATGTTGCCCCAGCATTTT; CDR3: CASRPDRGGMLPQHF
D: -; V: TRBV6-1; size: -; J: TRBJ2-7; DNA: TGTGCCAGCAGTACTGGTTACGAGCAGTACTTC; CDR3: CASSTGYEQYF
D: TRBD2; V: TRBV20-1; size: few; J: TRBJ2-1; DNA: TGCAGTGCTAGAGAGGCTAGCGGAGTGAATGAGCAGTTCTTC; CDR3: CSAREASGVNEQFF
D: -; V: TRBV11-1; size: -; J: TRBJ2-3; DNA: TGTGCCAGCAGCCCTAATTCGGGAGATACGCAGTATTTT; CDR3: CASSPNSGDTQYF
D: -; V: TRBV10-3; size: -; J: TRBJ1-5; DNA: TGTGCCGCCCAAGCCGCGGGCAATCAGCCCCAGCATTTT; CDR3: CAAQAAGNQPQHF
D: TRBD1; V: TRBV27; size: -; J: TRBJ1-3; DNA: TGTGCCAGCAGGCCGGCCGGGACAGGGGTCTTGAGCACCATATATTTT; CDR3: CASRPAGTGVLSTIYF
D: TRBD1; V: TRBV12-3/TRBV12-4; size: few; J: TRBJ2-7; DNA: TGTGCCAGCAGTCCAGGGGGCTACGAGCAGTACTTC; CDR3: CASSPGGYEQYF
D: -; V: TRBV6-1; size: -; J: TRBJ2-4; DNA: TGTGCCAGCAGCTTGGGACAAAACATTCAGTACTTC; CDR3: CASSLGQNIQYF
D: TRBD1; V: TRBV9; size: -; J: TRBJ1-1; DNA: TGTGCCAGCAGCGTCGACAGGGATGCTTTCTTT; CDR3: CASSVDRDAFF
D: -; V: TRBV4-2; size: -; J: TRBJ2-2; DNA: TGTGCCAGCAGCCAAGAGGAAACAGGGACGAACACCGTGGAGCTGTTTTTT; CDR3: CASSQEETGTNTVELFF
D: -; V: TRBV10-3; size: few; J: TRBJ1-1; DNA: TGTGCCATCAGTGCCTTAGACAGGGAAGCTTTCTTT; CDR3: CAISALDREAFF
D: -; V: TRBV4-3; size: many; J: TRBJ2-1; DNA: TGCGCCAGCAGCCAAGAGAAGGGGTGGGATGAGCAGTTCTTC; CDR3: CASSQEKGWDEQFF
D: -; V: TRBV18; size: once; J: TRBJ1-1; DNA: TGTGCCAGCTCACCGCGAGAAGACAGATTCGCTTTCTTT; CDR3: CASSPREDRFAFF
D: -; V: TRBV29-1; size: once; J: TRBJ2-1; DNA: TGCAGCGTTGGACGGGGTCCGGCGTGGGAGCAGTTCTTC; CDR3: CSVGRGPAWEQFF
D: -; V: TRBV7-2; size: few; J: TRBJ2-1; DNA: TGTGCCAGCTCGGAGTTCGATGAGCAGTTCTTC; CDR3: CASSEFDEQFF
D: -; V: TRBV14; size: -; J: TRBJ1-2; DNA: TGTGCCAGCAGCCAAGATCTTGGGGGCCTTGGCTACACCTTC; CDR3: CASSQDLGGLGYTF
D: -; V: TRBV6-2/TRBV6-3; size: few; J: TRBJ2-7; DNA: TGTGCCAGCGACGAAGGGGCAGGTGGCTCCTACGAGCAGTACTTC; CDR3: CASDEGAGGSYEQYF
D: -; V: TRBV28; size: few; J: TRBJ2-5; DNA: TGTGCCAGCACAGCCGGGCCGGACCTTGGGACCCAGTACTTC; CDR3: CASTAGPDLGTQYF
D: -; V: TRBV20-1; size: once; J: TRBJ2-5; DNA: TGCAGCGTTGAAAAACCGGGCTCCGAACCGGAGACCCAGTACTTC; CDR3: CSVEKPGSEPETQYF
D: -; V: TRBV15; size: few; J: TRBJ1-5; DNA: TGTGCCACCAGCCGCGACTATAGCAATCAGCCCCAGCATTTT; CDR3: CATSRDYSNQPQHF